A single sample is the source of the 24 T cell receptor beta chains below, sequenced in a study of blood T cells in healthy people across ages. Together with a sample-barcoded 5' primer, a J-beta primer mix was included in a second PCR lasting about 7 to 11 cycles. From the 5' RACE reads, TCRdb called clonotypes with MiXCR, one entry per CDR3 protein. The sample gives about 1.7 million distinct CDR3 sequences, approximately 28% of which show up once; roughly 8.2% is in the top ten. The sample taken for sequencing was blood. Receptors were obtained from a woman between 25 and 40 years old in good health.

The chain carries TRBV11-2 and TRBJ1-1; possible D gene TRBD1, 5 bases. Germline CDR1 is SGHAT and CDR2 is FQNNGV. V shed 5 bases and J shed 6 bases, with 10 bases lying between them. This CDR3 has 12 residues. The CDR3 here is CASSVIQAEAFF. The CDR3 DNA reads TGTGCCAGCAGCGTTATACAGGCTGAAGCTTTCTTT.

V usage is TRBV7-2 and J usage is TRBJ2-5, with 7 bases matching TRBD2. V dropped 7 bases and J dropped 5; count of bases not matched to a gene: 10. CDR1 is SGHTA, CDR2 FQGNSA, per germline. This CDR3 region has 14 residues. The CDR3 region is CASTYGAGVETQYF. CDR3 in DNA: TGTGCCAGCACCTACGGGGCGGGAGTGGAGACCCAGTACTTC.

This clonotype appeared a few times. The genes are TRBV11-2 and TRBJ1-2; D remains unclear. Trimming cost V 5 bases and J 3 bases, with 19 bases left between them. The CDR3 has 16 residues. The germline V gene has CDR1 SGHAT and CDR2 FQNNGV. In DNA form, the CDR3 reads TGTGCCAGCAGCGCCCGTAATTCGGATGAGCACTATGGCTACACCTTC. It codes for CASSARNSDEHYGYTF.

The chain combines TRBV5-1 with TRBJ2-4; D might be TRBD2 (6 bases). The germline V gene has CDR1 SGHRS and CDR2 YFSETQ. There are 13 residues in the CDR3. The V end was cut by 0 bases, the J end by 15 bases, with 16 bases between. The CDR3 reads CASSLESGFDPYF. The CDR3 DNA is TGCGCCAGCAGCTTGGAGAGCGGGTTTGATCCGTACTTC.

The rearrangement joins TRBV27 to TRBJ2-5; 7 positions agree with TRBD1. The CDR3 contains 14 residues. Unmatched junction bases numbered 8, after V lost 5 bases and J lost 5 bases. Looked up from germline, CDR1 is MNHEY and CDR2 is SMNVEV (reference sequence). The CDR3 nucleotides are TGTGCCAGCAGTCCCTGGGACAGTCGCGAGACCCAGTACTTC. Translating it yields CASSPWDSRETQYF.

This clonotype has only a few counts. V and J are TRBV27 and TRBJ2-3; D may be TRBD1 or TRBD2 (5 bases each). The germline CDR1 and CDR2 sequences are MNHEY and SMNVEV (reference sequence). This CDR3 spans 11 amino acids. V was trimmed by 6 bases and J by 12 bases, leaving 13 bases between them. For the CDR3, the DNA is TGTGCCAGCAGCAAGGGACCGTTTCAGTATTTT. Protein sequence: CASSKGPFQYF.

This clonotype was found many times. The genes are TRBV6-5 and TRBJ1-1; D is undetermined. The CDR3 is 13 residues long. Trimming took 5 bases from V and 4 from J, leaving 11 bases between them. Germline assignment: CDR1 MNHEY and CDR2 SVGAGI. The CDR3 loop is CASSGGPATEAFF. The CDR3 nucleotides read TGTGCCAGCAGTGGAGGCCCGGCCACTGAAGCTTTCTTT.

This chain links TRBV3-1 with TRBJ2-7, with D uncertain. Germline-derived CDR1 and CDR2 are LGHDT and YNNKEL (reference sequence). The CDR3 has 15 amino acids. Trimming stripped 3 bases from V and 2 bases from J, with 14 bases between. The CDR3 protein is CASSQFGQDPYEQYF. The DNA for the CDR3 is TGTGCCAGCAGCCAGTTCGGCCAGGACCCCTACGAGCAGTACTTC.

The genes are TRBV29-1 and TRBJ1-4; no definite D call. Trimming cost V 4 bases and J 2 bases, with 8 bases left between them. The CDR3 spans 13 residues. The V gene's germline CDR1 is SQVTM and CDR2 ANQGSEA. For the CDR3, the DNA is TGCAGCGTTGGGCTAGGGACTAATGAAAAACTGTTTTTT. This translates into CSVGLGTNEKLFF.

The genes are TRBV5-1 and TRBJ2-3, with D possibly matching TRBD2 (6 bases). V was pared by 3 bases and J by 1 base, with 15 bases between. CDR3 length equals 16 residues. Germline CDR1 is SGHRS and CDR2 is YFSETQ. The CDR3 here is CASSSGPGLGTDTQYF. The CDR3, as DNA: TGCGCCAGCAGCTCTGGGCCGGGACTTGGCACAGATACGCAGTATTTT.

J is TRBJ2-1 and V is TRBV4-2, with 8 bases aligning to TRBD2. V lost 4 bases, J lost 4 bases, and 9 bases stayed unmatched. CDR3 length: 16 amino acids. The germline gives CDR1 LGHNA, CDR2 YNFKEQ. The CDR3 sequence is CASSPRGAGEYNEQFF. CDR3 nucleotides: TGTGCCAGCAGCCCCAGGGGAGCGGGGGAGTACAATGAGCAGTTCTTC.

This clonotype was counted between two and nine times. This rearrangement joins TRBV15 to TRBJ2-3, with a weak D call TRBD2 (5 bases). V dropped 5 bases and J dropped 4 bases, with 7 bases sitting between them. CDR3 length: 12 residues. Germline CDR1 and CDR2: LNHNV and YYDKDF (reference sequence). CDR3 sequence: CATSGRPDTQYF. The CDR3 DNA follows: TGTGCCACCAGCGGGAGACCAGATACGCAGTATTTT.

This clonotype has only a few counts. A read error may explain this, as a much larger clone is one base away. V is TRBV18 and J is TRBJ2-4; D could derive from TRBD1 or TRBD2 (6 bases each). Germline V CDR1 and CDR2: KGHSH, LQKENI. V lost 3 bases to trimming and J lost 9 bases, with 18 bases between them. The CDR3 extends over 15 amino acids. CDR3 loop: CASSPPRGEWSIQYF. CDR3 coding DNA: TGTGCCAGCTCACCCCCTAGGGGGGAGTGGAGCATTCAGTACTTC.

The chain uses TRBV6-5 and TRBJ2-7; D unclear. Germline values: CDR1 MNHEY, CDR2 SVGAGI. V lost 0 bases to trimming and J lost 2 bases, with 11 bases between them. The CDR3 is 15 amino acids. CDR3 sequence reads: CASSYSGGTTYEQYF. The CDR3 DNA sequence: TGTGCCAGCAGTTACTCGGGTGGCACTACCTACGAGCAGTACTTC.

Here the CDR3 DNA reads TGTGCCAGCCGCGCGGAGGTGGGGGGAGGCACCGGGGAGCTGTTTTTT. Translating gives CASRAEVGGGTGELFF. This chain links TRBV9 with TRBJ2-2; possible D gene TRBD2, 6 bases. This CDR3 contains 16 residues. CDR1 is SGDLS, CDR2 YYNGEE, per germline. V lost 7 bases and J lost 4, with 20 bases in between.

The chain has TRBV20-1 and TRBJ1-5; TRBD1 matches at 9 bases. Germline lookup yields CDR1 DFQATT and CDR2 SNEGSKA (reference sequence). V lost 6 bases and J lost 8; bases outside the gene matches: 8. This CDR3 contains 13 residues. This CDR3 is CSARAQGAEPQHF. CDR3 DNA: TGCAGTGCCAGGGCACAGGGGGCAGAGCCCCAGCATTTT.

This clonotype showed up just a few times. Mismatch with germline at one junction end may stem from a read error. The chain has TRBV11-2 and TRBJ2-4, with TRBD2 as a possible D gene (6 bases). Germline CDR1 SGHAT, CDR2 FQNNGV. The CDR3 extends over 13 amino acids. CDR3 in amino acids: CVSSPTSLGIQYF. For the CDR3, the DNA is TGTGTCAGCAGCCCGACTAGTCTGGGCATTCAGTACTTC.

The DNA of the CDR3 is TGTGCCAGCAGTTTGGTTTCGGGGGGCGCGACCGGGGAGCTGTTTTTT. This codes for CASSLVSGGATGELFF. J is TRBJ2-2 and V is TRBV27, with TRBD2 as a possible D gene (7 bases). The V end lost 3 bases, the J end lost 5 bases, and 16 bases lay between the germline ends. CDR3 length: 16 amino acids. Germline V gene lookup returns CDR1 MNHEY and CDR2 SMNVEV (reference sequence).

The table lists this clonotype with a few counts. The chain couples TRBV7-2 to TRBJ1-1; a weak D match, TRBD1 (6 bases). The V end was cut by 6 bases, the J end by 4 bases, with 18 bases between. The germline gives CDR1 SGHTA, CDR2 FQGNSA. This CDR3 comprises 15 residues. The CDR3, as DNA: TGTGCCAGCAGAGCCGACAGGTATAAGAGCACTGAAGCTTTCTTT. Its protein is CASRADRYKSTEAFF.

This chain joins TRBV20-1 and TRBJ2-1; 8 bases agree with TRBD2. The CDR3 contains 17 residues. V lost 3 bases to trimming and J lost 11 bases; unmatched junction nucleotides: 21. Germline V gives CDR1 DFQATT, CDR2 SNEGSKA (reference sequence). The CDR3 loop is CSARDLTAGVDPAQQFF. CDR3 bases: TGCAGTGCTAGGGATCTTACAGCGGGAGTTGACCCGGCCCAGCAGTTCTTC.

This clonotype appeared a few times. V gene TRBV24-1 combines with J gene TRBJ2-7; D might be TRBD2 (7 bases). The length of the CDR3 is 16 residues. Trimming stripped 0 bases from V and 0 bases from J, with 11 bases between. Per the germline V gene, CDR1 is KGHDR and CDR2 is SFDVKD. CDR3 amino acids: CATSDLWGGLSYEQYF. CDR3 DNA: TGTGCCACCAGTGATTTGTGGGGGGGCCTCTCCTACGAGCAGTACTTC.

The J gene is TRBJ2-1, the V gene TRBV28; D perhaps matches TRBD2 (6 bases). CDR1 and CDR2 from the germline V gene are MDHEN and SYDVKM. The V gene lost 7 bases and the J gene lost 13 bases, with 17 bases spanning the gap. The CDR3 has 12 amino acids. The CDR3 DNA reads TGTGCCAGCAAGACTAGTTTGGAGACCCAGTTCTTC. Its translation: CASKTSLETQFF.

The genes are TRBV7-2 and TRBJ1-2, with a weak D call TRBD1 (5 bases). The germline V gene encodes CDR1 SGHTA and CDR2 FQGNSA. Trimming left V 5 bases short and J 7 bases short, with 20 bases between. The CDR3 extends over 15 amino acids. The CDR3 protein is CASSLGPAQGSGYTF. Here the CDR3 DNA reads TGTGCCAGCAGCCTAGGGCCGGCCCAGGGTAGTGGCTACACCTTC.

This clonotype was detected only a few times. The chain combines TRBV29-1 with TRBJ2-7; 7 nucleotides agree with TRBD1. Germline CDR1 SQVTM, CDR2 ANQGSEA. The J segment lost 0 bases and the V segment lost 7 bases, leaving 9 bases of the junction unmatched. The CDR3 extends over 14 amino acids. CDR3 protein: CSGGGPENSYEQYF. The DNA for the CDR3 is TGCAGCGGAGGGGGCCCCGAAAACTCCTACGAGCAGTACTTC.